The source of this T cell receptor beta chain is a study of blood T cell repertoires in COVID-19. In Seattle, patients joined the study during active infection and were tracked longitudinally. The sample holds a few counts of this clone. In the authors' workflow: How many nucleated cells were present was estimated from reference gene primer amplification. Here immunoSEQ multiplex PCR was the method, and the copy in TCRdb shows in-frame clones only, minus some. The D gene and trimming were derived from the DNA, and the V and J assignments and clone size from that table. Here the sample spans approximately 300,000 clones, 75% to 95% being singletons. This CDR3 spans 13 amino acids. Germline V gene sequence: CDR1 MGHDK, CDR2 SYGVNS. The V gene end was trimmed by 6 bases and the J gene end by 1 base; junction bases not matched to a gene: 0.

Sequencing was done on a sample of peripheral blood. The genes are TRBV25-1 and TRBJ2-3; TRBD2 matches at 8 bases. The source is a woman aged 25 to 45 with COVID-19, enrolled during active disease. The CDR3 spells CASRTSGTDTQYF. CDR3 nucleotide sequence: TGTGCCAGCAGGACTAGCGGCACAGATACGCAGTATTTT.